These T cell receptor beta chains were read from a single sample in a study of breast tumors, draining lymph nodes, adjacent tissues. In TCRdb, the multiplex PCR reads were re-called with MiXCR into one record per CDR3 protein. The sample holds about 22,000 distinct CDR3 sequences, roughly 55% seen once. Sequences were obtained from breast tumor tissue. These receptors were obtained from a female donor with breast cancer. Some clones in this sample may be carry-over from other donors' samples. Each CDR3 is given with its conserved first and last residue. Fields, in order: J gene, V gene, clone size, D gene, CDR3 protein, CDR3 DNA. A D gene is named only where the DNA matches it firmly. Not every row has a clone size; where given, it reads once, few, many or a size class.

>TRBJ2-4|TRBV2|many|TRBD1
CASSRDRGRLAKNIQYF
TGTGCCAGCAGTCGGGACAGGGGGCGGTTAGCCAAAAACATTCAGTACTTC
>TRBJ2-1|TRBV20-1|NA|TRBD1
CSVPQRQGYNEQFF
TGCAGTGTCCCACAGCGACAGGGCTACAATGAGCAGTTCTTC
>TRBJ1-6|TRBV4-1|medium-sized|NA
CASSQETASRNSPLHF
TGCGCCAGCAGCCAAGAAACGGCCTCGCGGAATTCACCCCTCCACTTT
>TRBJ1-5|TRBV20-1|NA|NA
CSASLRGLNQPQHF
TGCAGTGCTAGTCTGCGGGGGCTCAATCAGCCCCAGCATTTT
>TRBJ2-4|TRBV5-4|many|TRBD2
CASSFGGMGRVAKNIQYF
TGTGCCAGCAGCTTTGGAGGGATGGGGAGGGTAGCCAAAAACATTCAGTACTTC
>TRBJ2-3|TRBV6-4|NA|TRBD2
CASSDGTSGGTQYF
TGTGCCAGCAGTGACGGGACTAGCGGGGGGACGCAGTATTTT
>TRBJ1-6|TRBV7-4|NA|NA
CASSLNAGSGSPLHF
TGTGCCAGCAGCTTAAATGCAGGGAGCGGTTCACCCCTCCACTTT
>TRBJ2-2|TRBV11-3|many|NA
CASSLVEVATGELFF
TGTGCCAGCAGCTTAGTAGAGGTCGCCACCGGGGAGCTGTTTTTT
>TRBJ1-6|TRBV9|NA|NA
CASSAVGLINSPLHF
TGTGCCAGCAGCGCGGTGGGGCTGATTAATTCACCCCTCCACTTT
>TRBJ2-1|TRBV20-1|few|TRBD1
CSARPDRVKVHNEQFF
TGCAGTGCTAGACCGGACAGGGTAAAAGTTCATAATGAGCAGTTCTTC
>TRBJ2-1|TRBV20-1|NA|NA
CSARGAESYNEQFF
TGCAGTGCTAGAGGGGCAGAGAGTTACAATGAGCAGTTCTTC
>TRBJ2-5|TRBV20-1|NA|NA
CSARPLTGRETQYF
TGCAGTGCTAGACCCTTGACCGGGCGAGAGACCCAGTACTTC
>TRBJ2-2|TRBV19|many|NA
CASSILLQGGTGELFF
TGTGCCAGTAGTATTCTCTTACAGGGTGGCACCGGGGAGCTGTTTTTT
>TRBJ1-5|TRBV12-3/TRBV12-4|NA|NA
CASSFGFDNQPQHF
TGTGCCAGCAGTTTCGGTTTCGATAATCAGCCCCAGCATTTT
>TRBJ2-1|TRBV2|NA|TRBD2
CASSEGGSGTFGQFF
TGTGCCAGCAGTGAGGGGGGTAGCGGGACATTTGGGCAGTTCTTC
>TRBJ2-7|TRBV2|once|NA
CASSIKGDGSELYF
TGCGCCAGCAGTATAAAGGGCGACGGATCCGAGCTCTACTTC
>TRBJ2-7|TRBV25-1|NA|NA
CASSGNGTLYEQYF
TGTGCCAGCAGTGGCAACGGGACACTCTACGAGCAGTACTTC
>TRBJ1-5|TRBV30|NA|NA
CAWTQRGCNQPQHF
TGTGCCTGGACACAGAGGGGTTGCAATCAGCCCCAGCATTTT
>TRBJ2-5|TRBV11-2|many|TRBD2
CASSPGLAPAQETQYF
TGTGCCAGCAGCCCTGGACTAGCCCCAGCCCAAGAGACCCAGTACTTC
>TRBJ2-2|TRBV10-3|many|TRBD2
CAISEPRGGANTGELFF
TGTGCCATCAGTGAGCCACGCGGGGGGGCGAACACCGGGGAGCTGTTTTTT
>TRBJ1-5|TRBV5-1|NA|TRBD1
CASSFSGTGMRQPQHF
TGCGCCAGCAGCTTTTCCGGGACAGGGATGCGGCAGCCCCAGCATTTT
>TRBJ1-4|TRBV29-1|NA|TRBD1
CSVADRASEKLFF
TGCAGCGTAGCGGACAGGGCTAGTGAAAAACTGTTTTTT
>TRBJ1-5|TRBV7-3|NA|TRBD1
CASSKDRGANQPQHF
TGTGCCAGCAGCAAGGACAGGGGAGCCAATCAGCCCCAGCATTTT
>TRBJ2-3|TRBV7-3|NA|NA
CASSSQGEGPDTQYF
TGTGCCAGCAGCTCCCAGGGGGAGGGCCCAGATACGCAGTATTTT
>TRBJ2-2|TRBV5-5|NA|NA
CASSLATDTNTGELFF
TGTGCCAGCAGCTTGGCAACGGACACAAACACCGGGGAGCTGTTTTTT
>TRBJ1-3|TRBV7-8|NA|NA
CASSLAGGAVGNTIYF
TGTGCCAGCAGCTTAGCGGGGGGGGCAGTTGGAAACACCATATATTTT
>TRBJ2-7|TRBV7-9|NA|TRBD2
CASSIIPGGNEQYF
TGTGCCAGCAGCATAATCCCGGGAGGTAACGAGCAGTACTTC
>TRBJ1-6|TRBV20-1|few|NA
CSAREGGPLHF
TGCAGTGCTAGAGAGGGGGGACCCCTCCACTTT
>TRBJ2-7|TRBV28|few|TRBD1
CASSPKPGQGYEQYF
TGTGCCAGCAGTCCGAAGCCGGGACAGGGTTACGAGCAGTACTTC
>TRBJ2-1|TRBV6-2/TRBV6-3|many|TRBD2
CASSPPSGRADNEQFF
TGTGCCAGCAGTCCCCCAAGCGGGAGGGCCGACAATGAGCAGTTCTTC
>TRBJ2-5|TRBV2|once|NA
CASRGQGFDGYTFGSGTQYF
NA
>TRBJ1-2|TRBV4-1|medium-sized|NA
CASSQDTTGRANYGYTF
TGCGCCAGCAGCCAAGATACGACGGGCAGGGCTAACTATGGCTACACCTTC
>TRBJ1-2|TRBV4-1|NA|NA
CASSQVAGRREYTF
TGCGCCAGCAGCCAAGTAGCGGGACGCAGGGAGTACACCTTC
>TRBJ1-6|TRBV2|medium-sized|NA
CASRDRVQGLHSPLHF
TGTGCCAGCAGAGACCGAGTACAGGGTTTACATTCACCCCTCCACTTT
>TRBJ1-2|TRBV6-6|NA|NA
CASSSSRGTYYGYTF
TGTGCCAGCAGTTCCTCGAGAGGGACTTACTATGGCTACACCTTC
>TRBJ2-4|TRBV7-8|many|TRBD2
CASSLEGGLQNIQYF
TGTGCCAGCAGCTTAGAGGGAGGGCTTCAAAACATTCAGTACTTC
>TRBJ1-4|TRBV12-5|few|NA
CASGLGLLTEKLFF
TGTGCTAGTGGTTTGGGGCTTTTGACTGAAAAACTGTTTTTT